This TCR beta chain was recorded in a study of T cell changes during pregnancy in multiple sclerosis. V lost 5 bases, J lost 3 bases, and 5 bases lay in between. Germline CDR1 LNHDA, CDR2 SQIVND (reference sequence). The CDR3 is 12 residues long. Only in-frame clones appear in the TCRdb table, and some are missing; sequencing was by immunoSEQ multiplex PCR. The table has 100,000 or so clones, 92% seen once; the top ten hold less than 2.5%. This clonotype originated in a female donor with multiple sclerosis, enrolled in a pregnancy study. V and J are TRBV19 and TRBJ1-5; D remains unclear. Sequenced here: peripheral blood, sampled after pregnancy. The CDR3 bases are TGTGCCAGTAGTCCCATCAATCAGCCCCAGCATTTT. Translated, it gives CASSPINQPQHF.